This T cell receptor beta chain was sequenced in a study of beta chain features in type 1 diabetes. Regarding the study as a whole: Moderate yet significant TCRB CDR3 shortening was seen in Type 1 diabetes patients in all four CD4+ subsets.

CDR1 and CDR2 from the germline V gene are SGHTA and FQGNSA. Trimming at V came to 5 bases and at J to 5 bases, leaving 9 bases not matched to a gene. This CDR3 is built from 15 residues. Sequencing targeted expressed TCRB transcripts, as all isolated RNA had been reverse transcribed. The table came from immunoSEQ multiplex PCR; TCRdb's copy has only in-frame clones and leaves some out. The profile shows 310,000 or so clones, roughly a tenth of them singletons. This clone was observed a handful of times. The antigen remains unidentified. This sequence joins TRBV7-2 and TRBJ2-5; 9 positions match TRBD2. This sequence was found in a young man with type 1 diabetes. The sample consisted of central memory CD4+ T cells from blood. In DNA form, the CDR3 reads TGTGCCAGCAGCAAGAGAGCCGGGACTAGCGAGACCCAGTACTTC. It translates to CASSKRAGTSETQYF. Supplemented by reference TRBV7-2 and TRBJ2-5, the full variable domain reads GAGVSQSPSNKVTEKGKDVELRCDPISGHTALYWYRQSLGQGLEFLIYFQGNSAPDKSGLPSDRFSAERTGGSVSTLTIQRTQQEDSAVYLCASSKRAGTSETQYFGPGTRLLVL.